This T cell receptor beta chain came from a study of T cell repertoires in cytomegalovirus infection. Across the whole study: Public signatures in TCR beta pointed to CMV infection and matching HLA type. Regarding the study as a whole: Summed frequency of public TCR beta families distinguished CMV carriers with the relevant HLA. The study found HLA-C-restricted CMV-specific TCR beta clonotypes dominating the ex vivo response.

Of note for this clonotype: The target antigen is unknown.

The CDR3 contains 14 residues. CDR1 and CDR2 from the germline V gene are MDHEN and SYDVKM. The V segment lost 6 bases and the J segment 4 bases; nucleotides outside the gene matches: 8. TCRdb re-derived calls from the reads in MiXCR, one entry per CDR3 protein. The sample shows about 150,000 distinct CDR3 sequences, around 24% of them seen only once. The rearrangement uses TRBV28 and TRBJ1-2; 7 bases fit TRBD1. The source of this sequence is a human donor in good health (CMV status not recorded). Some clones in this sample may be carry-over from other donors' samples. The sequencing input was PBMCs. The CDR3 sequence: CASSTIRTGYGYTF. In DNA, the CDR3 is TGTGCCAGCAGCACTATTCGGACAGGCTATGGCTACACCTTC.